The next 27 T cell receptor beta chains were all read from a single sample in a study of blood T cell repertoires in COVID-19. The assay was immunoSEQ multiplex PCR, and TCRdb's table has in-frame clones only and misses some. The sample has approximately 300,000 clones, around nine tenths seen once. The sample consisted of peripheral blood. The receptors derive from a man aged 30 to 39 with acute or convalescent COVID-19.

V gene TRBV5-4 combines with J gene TRBJ2-5, with unresolved D. Per germline, CDR1 SGHNT and CDR2 YYREEE (reference sequence). This CDR3 is built from 14 residues. Trimming removed 0 bases at V and 0 bases at J, with 6 bases between. The CDR3, as DNA: TGTGCCAGCAGCTTGGCTTTCGACCAAGAGACCCAGTACTTC. Its translation: CASSLAFDQETQYF.

The chain is built from TRBV6-1 and TRBJ1-2, with 7 nucleotides matching TRBD1. V shed 2 bases and J 2 bases; nucleotides not matched to a gene: 5. The germline V gene has CDR1 MNHNS and CDR2 SASEGT. This CDR3 has 15 residues. Written as DNA, the CDR3 is TGTGCCAGCAGTGAACAACAGGGGCGGAACTATGGCTACACCTTC. This codes for CASSEQQGRNYGYTF.

The chain recombines TRBV6-5 with TRBJ2-1; 7 positions match TRBD2. Unmatched junction bases numbered 9, after V lost 6 bases and J lost 4 bases. The CDR3 spans 15 residues. CDR1 and CDR2 from the germline V gene are MNHEY and SVGAGI. The CDR3 is CASSRDYGTYNEQFF. CDR3 nucleotide sequence: TGTGCCAGCAGCCGGGACTACGGAACTTACAATGAGCAGTTCTTC.

The chain carries TRBV28 and TRBJ2-7, with 8 bases aligning to TRBD1. Per the germline V gene, CDR1 is MDHEN and CDR2 is SYDVKM. This CDR3 region has 12 residues. V dropped 6 bases and J dropped 5; count of bases not matched to a gene: 3. CDR3 residues: CASRQGGNEQYF. CDR3 DNA: TGTGCCAGCAGACAGGGGGGCAACGAGCAGTACTTC.

The table lists this clone with a few counts. The V gene is TRBV6-4, the J gene TRBJ1-1; 9 bases map to TRBD1. CDR3 length equals 15 residues. The ends lost 0 bases at V and 1 base at J; junction bases unmatched: 0. Per the germline V gene, CDR1 is MRHNA and CDR2 is SNTAGT. CDR3: CASSDSTGGNTEAFF. The CDR3 coding sequence is TGTGCCAGCAGTGACTCGACAGGGGGGAACACTGAAGCTTTCTTT.

This clone was recorded only once. Within the sample, other DNA sequences also encode this same CDR3. This rearrangement joins TRBV7-9 to TRBJ1-6, with D tentatively TRBD1 (6 bases). Germline V lookup: CDR1 SEHNR, CDR2 FQNEAQ (reference sequence). This CDR3 contains 13 residues. The ends were cut back, 5 bases at V and 7 bases at J, with 9 bases in the middle. In nucleotides, the CDR3 is TGTGCCAGCAGCCTCACAGGGAATTCACCCCTCCACTTT. It is translated as CASSLTGNSPLHF. The complete variable domain, with remaining parts taken from reference TRBV7-9 and TRBJ1-6, reads DTGVSQNPRHKITKRGQNVTFRCDPISEHNRLYWYRQTLGQGPEFLTYFQNEAQLEKSRLLSDRFSAERPKGSFSTLEIQRTEQGDSAMYLCASSLTGNSPLHFGNGTRLTVT.

The genes are TRBV6-5 and TRBJ1-6; D gene uncertain. The V gene lost 11 bases and the J gene lost 9 bases, with 17 bases spanning the gap. CDR3 size: 13 residues. CDR1 and CDR2 from the germline V gene are MNHEY and SVGAGI. This CDR3 is CASNEVVISPLHF. The DNA for the CDR3 is TGTGCCTCTAACGAAGTTGTAATTTCACCCCTCCACTTT.

The chain couples TRBV7-8 to TRBJ2-3; TRBD2 aligns across 7 bases. The junction had 13 bases not matched to a gene; V was cut back by 5 bases and J by 8 bases. Germline V lookup: CDR1 SGHVS, CDR2 FQNEAQ. CDR3 length equals 15 residues. In DNA form, the CDR3 reads TGTGCCAGCAGCCCCGTTCGGGGGGACCCGGTTACGCAGTATTTT. Translated, it gives CASSPVRGDPVTQYF.

On this clone itself: Other DNA sequences of this sample code for an identical CDR3. The chain is built from TRBV28 and TRBJ2-1; D not certain. With 2 bases removed from V and 6 bases from J, the gap between germline ends came to 2 bases. Looked up from germline, CDR1 is MDHEN and CDR2 is SYDVKM. This CDR3 spans 11 amino acids. The CDR3 coding sequence is TGTGCCAGCAGTTTACGCAATGAGCAGTTCTTC. Its protein is CASSLRNEQFF.

This sequence joins TRBV5-6 and TRBJ1-3, with D possibly being TRBD1 (5 bases). Trimming stripped 0 bases from V and 4 bases from J, with 17 bases between. Germline assignment: CDR1 SGHDT and CDR2 YYEEEE. The CDR3 totals 17 residues. This CDR3 is CASSLGPGTRGGNTIYF. As DNA, the CDR3 is TGTGCCAGCAGCTTGGGTCCCGGGACTCGGGGAGGAAACACCATATATTTT.

The V call is TRBV4-2, the J call TRBJ1-2, with 11 bases lining up with TRBD1. The J segment lost 6 bases and the V segment lost 7 bases, leaving 7 bases of the junction unmatched. Germline-derived CDR1 and CDR2 are LGHNA and YNFKEQ. The CDR3 consists of 14 residues. The CDR3 DNA follows: TGTGCCAGCAACGGACAGGGGGCGAACCATGGCTACACCTTC. This codes for CASNGQGANHGYTF.

The V call is TRBV7-2, the J call TRBJ2-1; D is perhaps TRBD1 (6 bases). This CDR3 region has 15 residues. V lost 6 bases and J lost 4, with 16 bases in between. Germline assignment: CDR1 SGHTA and CDR2 FQGNSA. CDR3 DNA: TGTGCCAGCAGAACCCGGGACATAAGATACAATGAGCAGTTCTTC. Protein product: CASRTRDIRYNEQFF. The variable domain in full, with the rest retrieved from reference TRBV7-2 and TRBJ2-1, is GAGVSQSPSNKVTEKGKDVELRCDPISGHTALYWYRQSLGQGLEFLIYFQGNSAPDKSGLPSDRFSAERTGGSVSTLTIQRTQQEDSAVYLCASRTRDIRYNEQFFGPGTRLTVL.

The V call is TRBV2, the J call TRBJ2-3, with D possibly matching TRBD2 (5 bases). The CDR3 is 15 residues long. V dropped 3 bases and J dropped 4 bases, with 14 bases sitting between them. Germline V CDR1 and CDR2: SNHLY, FYNNEI. The CDR3, as DNA: TGTGCCAGCAGTGACCCCTACACGAGGGCAGATACGCAGTATTTT. This sequence encodes CASSDPYTRADTQYF.

The rearrangement links TRBV5-1 to TRBJ2-7; tentative D call: TRBD1 (5 bases). The CDR3 has 14 residues. CDR1 and CDR2 (germline): SGHRS, YFSETQ. Trimming took off 4 bases at V and 5 bases at J, with 16 bases between the two ends. In DNA form, the CDR3 reads TGCGCCAGCAGCCTAGGACAAGCTCGGGACGAGCAGTACTTC. Its protein product is CASSLGQARDEQYF.

The chain employs TRBV6-5 and TRBJ2-2, with D unresolved. V lost 6 bases, J lost 2 bases, and 7 bases lay in between. CDR1 and CDR2 from the germline V gene are MNHEY and SVGAGI. This CDR3 comprises 13 residues. CDR3 in amino acids: CASSEINTGELFF. Written as DNA, the CDR3 is TGTGCCAGCAGCGAGATAAACACCGGGGAGCTGTTTTTT.

This chain joins TRBV7-3 and TRBJ1-6, with D unresolved. Germline-derived CDR1 and CDR2 are SGHTA and FQGTGA. V lost 5 bases and J 6 bases, leaving 14 bases between the germline ends. The CDR3 covers 15 residues. CDR3 DNA: TGTGCCAGCAGCCTAGCCGGGATACTTAATTCACCCCTCCACTTT. It encodes CASSLAGILNSPLHF.

The chain has TRBV20-1 and TRBJ2-1; 10 bases agree with TRBD1. This CDR3 comprises 17 residues. The germline gives CDR1 DFQATT, CDR2 SNEGSKA (reference sequence). J was trimmed by 3 bases and V by 3 bases; bases with no gene match: 11. The CDR3 region has the DNA TGCAGTGCTAGTCTGTCTCTAGGGGACAGGGGCTACAATGAGCAGTTCTTC. Protein sequence: CSASLSLGDRGYNEQFF.

The chain couples TRBV6-2 or TRBV6-3 to TRBJ2-7; 8 nucleotides line up with TRBD2. The CDR3 runs to 14 residues. J was trimmed by 2 bases and V by 4 bases; bases with no gene match: 4. CDR1 and CDR2 from the germline V gene are MNHEY and SVGEGT. In nucleotides, the CDR3 is TGTGCCAGCAGTTCGGGCGGGGGGCCCTACGAGCAGTACTTC. It is translated as CASSSGGGPYEQYF.

The chain couples TRBV27 to TRBJ2-1, with 8 positions matching TRBD2. Looked up from germline, CDR1 is MNHEY and CDR2 is SMNVEV (reference sequence). The CDR3 covers 16 residues. After removal of 6 bases from V and 7 bases from J, the junction contained 14 bases not matched to a gene. CDR3 loop: CASSRAGGGPRNEQFF. DNA for the CDR3: TGTGCCAGCAGCCGCGCGGGCGGGGGGCCAAGAAATGAGCAGTTCTTC.

J is TRBJ2-2 and V is TRBV30; D possibly corresponds to TRBD1 (6 bases). The CDR3 is 14 residues long. The germline V gene encodes CDR1 GTSNPN and CDR2 SVGIG (reference sequence). V was pared by 4 bases and J by 4 bases, with 13 bases between. The CDR3 loop reads CAWNTLGGTGELFF. Written as DNA, the CDR3 is TGTGCCTGGAATACTTTAGGGGGCACCGGGGAGCTGTTTTTT.

Comment on this clone: The same CDR3 can be traced to other DNA sequences in this sample. The chain recombines TRBV18 with TRBJ1-1, with a weak D call TRBD1 (6 bases). V was clipped by 1 base and J by 1 base, with 7 bases between them. The CDR3 has 14 amino acids. CDR1 is KGHSH and CDR2 is LQKENI in the germline V gene. The CDR3 nucleotides read TGTGCCAGCTCACCACAGGGACAGAACACTGAAGCTTTCTTT. Translated, it gives CASSPQGQNTEAFF.

This clone was counted between two and nine times. The chain recombines TRBV5-1 with TRBJ2-7; 9 positions match TRBD2. Germline CDR1 is SGHRS and CDR2 is YFSETQ. This CDR3 is built from 16 residues. Losses at the gene ends were 4 bases for V and 7 bases for J; bases not matched to a gene: 15. CDR3 protein: CASSPLMSGRGGEQYF. The CDR3 DNA is TGCGCCAGCAGCCCACTTATGAGCGGGCGGGGGGGAGAGCAGTACTTC.

In this sample, this clone turned up once. The J gene is TRBJ2-3, the V gene TRBV20-1; D not resolved. Germline V gives CDR1 DFQATT, CDR2 SNEGSKA (reference sequence). Trimming pared 3 bases from V and 2 bases from J, leaving 3 bases between. The CDR3 spans 11 residues. Written as DNA, the CDR3 is TGCAGTGCTAGCTTCACAGATACGCAGTATTTT. This sequence encodes CSASFTDTQYF.

This rearrangement joins TRBV5-1 to TRBJ1-6; D call uncertain. V was clipped by 1 base and J by 5 bases, with 7 bases between them. The CDR3 covers 14 residues. The germline CDR1 and CDR2 sequences are SGHRS and YFSETQ. This CDR3 is CASSLWSDNSPLHF. The CDR3 nucleotides are TGCGCCAGCAGCTTGTGGTCAGATAATTCACCCCTCCACTTT.

The chain carries TRBV5-5 and TRBJ1-4; 7 positions match TRBD1. This CDR3 contains 18 residues. Germline CDR1 reads SGHKS; CDR2 reads YYEKEE (reference sequence). V gave up 3 bases and J gave up 0 bases; unmatched junction bases: 11. For the CDR3, the DNA is TGTGCCAGCAGCTGGAGACAGGGCCCTATTGCAACTAATGAAAAACTGTTTTTT. Its protein is CASSWRQGPIATNEKLFF.

This clone appeared a few times. The chain combines TRBV7-3 with TRBJ2-7; a possible D gene is TRBD2 (6 bases). V shed 2 bases and J shed 6 bases, with 8 bases lying between them. Germline loops: CDR1 SGHTA, CDR2 FQGTGA. The length of the CDR3 is 12 residues. CDR3 sequence reads: CASSLGGAEQYF. In DNA, the CDR3 is TGTGCCAGCAGCTTAGGCGGGGCCGAGCAGTACTTC.

The chain couples TRBV19 to TRBJ2-1; a weak D match, TRBD1 (5 bases). Germline V CDR1 and CDR2: LNHDA, SQIVND (reference sequence). Trimming shortened V by 3 bases and J by 0 bases, and 12 bases separated the two germline ends. The CDR3 is made up of 16 amino acids. The CDR3 sequence: CASSIFQGSSYNEQFF. CDR3 nucleotide sequence: TGTGCCAGTAGTATCTTTCAGGGTAGCTCCTACAATGAGCAGTTCTTC. Using reference TRBV19 and TRBJ2-1 for the parts outside the CDR3, the full variable domain is DGGITQSPKYLFRKEGQNVTLSCEQNLNHDAMYWYRQDPGQGLRLIYYSQIVNDFQKGDIAEGYSVSREKKESFPLTVTSAQKNPTAFYLCASSIFQGSSYNEQFFGPGTRLTVL.